This TCR beta chain was documented in a study of T cell clonotyping in hematopoietic cell transplantation. Whole-study findings and limits: At the given depth, recipient repertoires were over 95% de novo clonotypes.

Time point: recipient sample about 28 days before transplant, after cytoreduction. Generated by immunoSEQ multiplex PCR, the TCRdb table keeps only in-frame clones and is missing some. The sample yields about 5,100 clones, about 32% seen once. A note on this clone: Its antigen is not identified.

Germline-derived CDR1 and CDR2 are MNHNY and SVGAGI (reference sequence). Trimming removed 5 bases at V and 6 bases at J, with 19 bases between. The CDR3 is 15 amino acids. The TCR comes from a man between 45 and 60 years old with myelofibrosis. Some clones in this sample may be carry-over from other donors' samples. The V and J genes are TRBV6-6 and TRBJ1-1; tentatively, D is TRBD1 (5 bases). The starting material was peripheral blood mononuclear cells, obtained before stem cell transplant. The DNA of the CDR3 is TGTGCCAGCAGTCCCGGGGGGATCCGGGGGGCTGAAGCTTTCTTT. It yields the protein CASSPGGIRGAEAFF.